Below, 32 T cell receptor beta chains from the same sample are listed, as sequenced in a study of blood T cell repertoires in COVID-19. Data came from immunoSEQ multiplex PCR; TCRdb stores just in-frame clones and leaves some out. Of 250,000 or so clones in the sample, 75% to 95% were seen once. The sample was PBMCs or T cells enriched from blood (not recorded which). The receptors were gathered from a man in his forties who had been exposed to COVID-19.

CDR3 sequence reads: CASSPDRDATNEKLFF. CDR3 sequence (DNA): TGTGCCAGCAGTCCGGACAGGGATGCAACTAATGAAAAACTGTTTTTT. The chain joins TRBV21-1 to TRBJ1-4; the table calls TRBD1, which could not be checked here. TRBV21-1 is a documented pseudogene. The CDR3 loop spans 16 amino acids.

The V and J genes are TRBV3-1 (or the pseudogene TRBV3-2) and TRBJ1-1, with TRBD1 identical over 9 bases. With 4 bases clipped from V and 4 bases from J, the junction kept 4 bases outside the gene matches. The CDR3 runs to 14 residues. Per the germline V gene, CDR1 is LGHDT and CDR2 is YNNKEL (reference sequence). For the CDR3, the DNA is TGTGCCAGCAGCCCACAGGGGGCGCGCACTGAAGCTTTCTTT. It translates to CASSPQGARTEAFF.

This clone was seen once. This sample includes further DNA sequences coding for the same CDR3. V gene TRBV18 combines with J gene TRBJ2-1, with TRBD1 matching over 8 bases. Losses at the gene ends were 3 bases for V and 6 bases for J; bases not matched to a gene: 1. The CDR3 is 13 residues long. Germline V gene sequence: CDR1 KGHSH, CDR2 LQKENI. CDR3 sequence: CASSPGQGNEQFF. The CDR3 nucleotides are TGTGCCAGCTCACCTGGACAGGGCAATGAGCAGTTCTTC.

V and J are TRBV4-1 and TRBJ2-7; 7 bases fit TRBD1. This CDR3 has 14 residues. The ends lost 4 bases at V and 4 bases at J; junction bases unmatched: 7. Germline CDR1 reads MGHRA; CDR2 reads YSYEKL. As DNA, the CDR3 is TGCGCCAGCAGCCCAGGGACAGCGTCGTACGAGCAGTACTTC. It specifies CASSPGTASYEQYF.

The chain combines TRBV4-1 with TRBJ2-2, with 10 bases matching TRBD2. The CDR3 is 18 amino acids. Trimming at V came to 4 bases and at J to 1 base, leaving 9 bases not matched to a gene. Germline CDR1 reads MGHRA; CDR2 reads YSYEKL. CDR3 amino acids: CASSRIGLAAMNTGELFF. Here the CDR3 DNA reads TGCGCCAGCAGCCGAATAGGACTAGCGGCCATGAACACCGGGGAGCTGTTTTTT.

This chain connects TRBV5-1 to TRBJ2-2; the match to TRBD2 covers 7 bases. The CDR3 loop spans 16 amino acids. After removal of 0 bases from V and 2 bases from J, the junction contained 4 bases not matched to a gene. Looked up from germline, CDR1 is SGHRS and CDR2 is YFSETQ. CDR3: CASSLEASGNTGELFF. CDR3 sequence (DNA): TGCGCCAGCAGCTTGGAGGCTAGCGGAAACACCGGGGAGCTGTTTTTT.

The chain has TRBV21-1 and TRBJ2-5; TRBD2 was called by the table and not checked on the DNA. TRBV21-1 is given as a pseudogene. There are 17 residues in the CDR3. The CDR3 bases are TGTGCCAGCAGCACTTTCTGCGGACTAGCCCGCCAAGAGACCCAGTACTTC. Its translation is CASSTFCGLARQETQYF.

The chain is built from TRBV9 and TRBJ2-1; a weak D match, TRBD1 (6 bases). V lost 5 bases and J 4 bases, leaving 19 bases between the germline ends. The CDR3 consists of 16 residues. Germline V gives CDR1 SGDLS, CDR2 YYNGEE. The CDR3 DNA reads as TGTGCCAGCAGTCCAGGGGTCCAGTTGAGGTACAATGAGCAGTTCTTC. Protein sequence: CASSPGVQLRYNEQFF.

This clone has only a few counts. The J gene is TRBJ2-7, the V gene TRBV3-1 (or the pseudogene TRBV3-2); 7 nucleotides agree with TRBD1. The J segment lost 0 bases and the V segment lost 3 bases, leaving 5 bases of the junction unmatched. The CDR3 is 15 residues long. Germline assignment: CDR1 LGHDT and CDR2 YNNKEL (reference sequence). The CDR3 sequence: CASSQMTGTSYEQYF. For the CDR3, the DNA is TGTGCCAGCAGCCAGATGACAGGGACCTCCTACGAGCAGTACTTC.

The rearrangement joins TRBV9 to TRBJ2-1; 8 nucleotides line up with TRBD2. The CDR3 spans 15 residues. The trim removed 0 bases at V and 7 bases at J, leaving 6 bases unmatched. Germline assignment: CDR1 SGDLS and CDR2 YYNGEE. The CDR3 coding sequence is TGTGCCAGCAGCGTAGACCGGGAGGGGTGGAATGAGCAGTTCTTC. This encodes CASSVDREGWNEQFF. Filled out from reference TRBV9 and TRBJ2-1, the complete variable domain reads DSGVTQTPKHLITATGQRVTLRCSPRSGDLSVYWYQQSLDQGLQFLIQYYNGEERAKGNILERFSAQQFPDLHSELNLSSLELGDSALYFCASSVDREGWNEQFFGPGTRLTVL.

The chain combines TRBV11-3 with TRBJ2-3, with D possibly TRBD2 on 5 matching bases. Trimming removed 1 base from V and 6 bases from J, with 11 bases in between. The CDR3 totals 14 residues. Germline V gene lookup returns CDR1 SGHNT and CDR2 YENEEA. CDR3 DNA: TGTGCCAGCAGCTTAGTGGCGCCGGGGGATACGCAGTATTTT. This gives the protein CASSLVAPGDTQYF.

V usage is TRBV7-3 and J usage is TRBJ2-4; 7 bases map to TRBD2. V lost 5 bases to trimming and J lost 9 bases; unmatched junction nucleotides: 7. CDR1 SGHTA and CDR2 FQGTGA come from the germline V gene. This CDR3 contains 13 residues. CDR3 sequence: CASSPTSNGIQYF. The CDR3 DNA reads TGTGCCAGCAGCCCGACTAGCAACGGCATTCAGTACTTC.

J is TRBJ2-5 and V is TRBV11-2; D possibly corresponds to TRBD2 (5 bases). The CDR3 sequence is 15 residues long. The ends were cut back, 3 bases at V and 5 bases at J, with 16 bases in the middle. Germline V gene sequence: CDR1 SGHAT, CDR2 FQNNGV. The CDR3 nucleotides read TGTGCCAGCAGCTTCGGGAATGACCTGGGCGAGACCCAGTACTTC. It specifies CASSFGNDLGETQYF.

The chain carries TRBV30 and TRBJ2-2, with TRBD2 as a possible D gene (6 bases). Looked up from germline, CDR1 is GTSNPN and CDR2 is SVGIG (reference sequence). Trimming left V 3 bases short and J 4 bases short, with 12 bases between. The CDR3 covers 14 residues. CDR3 loop: CAWRPGRLTGELFF. DNA for the CDR3: TGTGCCTGGAGACCCGGGAGACTCACCGGGGAGCTGTTTTTT.

This rearrangement joins TRBV5-6 to TRBJ1-2; D remains unclear. CDR3 length: 11 amino acids. Germline CDR1 SGHDT, CDR2 YYEEEE. The V and J ends lost 1 base and 6 bases respectively, with 4 bases between them. As DNA, the CDR3 is TGTGCCAGCAGCTTGTTAAATGGCTACACCTTC. Translating gives CASSLLNGYTF.

The count of this clone is one. This chain links TRBV15 with TRBJ1-1; D is possibly TRBD1 (6 bases). Between the trimmed V and J ends, which lost 0 bases and 4 bases, there was a span of 15 bases. This CDR3 is 16 amino acids long. The germline CDR1 and CDR2 sequences are LNHNV and YYDKDF (reference sequence). The CDR3 bases are TGTGCCACCAGCAGAGAAGACCCAGGGGATATCACTGAAGCTTTCTTT. It codes for CATSREDPGDITEAFF.

This rearrangement joins TRBV11-2 to TRBJ2-2, with TRBD2 identical over 9 bases. The V and J ends lost 7 bases and 7 bases, in that order; junction bases with no gene match: 7. Germline assignment: CDR1 SGHAT and CDR2 FQNNGV. There are 14 residues in the CDR3. The CDR3 is CASTSGNQFGELFF. Written as DNA, the CDR3 is TGTGCCAGCACTAGCGGGAATCAGTTCGGGGAGCTGTTTTTT.

V and J are TRBV9 and TRBJ1-5; the match to TRBD1 covers 7 bases. CDR3 length: 14 amino acids. Losses at the gene ends were 7 bases for V and 3 bases for J; bases not matched to a gene: 7. CDR1 and CDR2 (germline): SGDLS, YYNGEE. The CDR3 loop is CASSPGQNNQPQHF. The CDR3 DNA reads TGTGCCAGCTCGCCGGGACAGAACAATCAGCCCCAGCATTTT.

The chain is built from TRBV27 and TRBJ2-2; 8 bases map to TRBD1. The CDR3 loop spans 15 amino acids. Germline loops: CDR1 MNHEY, CDR2 SMNVEV (reference sequence). V trimming: 2 bases; J trimming: 4 bases; junction bases outside the gene matches: 3. The CDR3 coding sequence is TGTGCCAGCAGTTTAGGAACAGGGGGCACCGGGGAGCTGTTTTTT. This translates into CASSLGTGGTGELFF.

This chain links TRBV6-5 with TRBJ2-3, with D perhaps matching TRBD2 (6 bases). The CDR3 extends over 13 amino acids. V was shortened by 6 bases and J by 6 bases, with 13 bases between the two germline ends. CDR1 is MNHEY and CDR2 is SVGAGI in the germline V gene. In DNA form, the CDR3 reads TGTGCCAGCAGACTAGCAGCGATGGATACGCAGTATTTT. It is translated as CASRLAAMDTQYF.

V usage is TRBV5-4 and J usage is TRBJ1-2, with a possible D match to TRBD1 (5 bases). This CDR3 has 19 residues. V was cut by 6 bases and J by 3 bases, with 30 bases left in between. The germline gives CDR1 SGHNT, CDR2 YYREEE (reference sequence). In nucleotides, the CDR3 is TGTGCCAGCACCCCCTTCGTAAAGAAGCGTAGCGGGGCGTACTATGGCTACACCTTC. As protein: CASTPFVKKRSGAYYGYTF.

This sequence joins TRBV14 and TRBJ1-6; D is ambiguous. This CDR3 has 15 residues. Between the trimmed V and J ends, which lost 0 bases and 8 bases, there was a span of 11 bases. Germline lookup yields CDR1 SGHDN and CDR2 FVKESK. Here the CDR3 reads CASSQEFSAYSPLHF. The CDR3, as DNA: TGTGCCAGCAGCCAAGAGTTCAGCGCTTATTCACCCCTCCACTTT. The full variable domain, completed using reference TRBV14 and TRBJ1-6, is EAGVTQFPSHSVIEKGQTVTLRCDPISGHDNLYWYRRVMGKEIKFLLHFVKESKQDESGMPNNRFLAERTGGTYSTLKVQPAELEDSGVYFCASSQEFSAYSPLHFGNGTRLTVT.

This chain connects TRBV6-5 to TRBJ2-3; a possible D gene is TRBD2 (6 bases). This CDR3 is built from 15 residues. Germline-derived CDR1 and CDR2 are MNHEY and SVGAGI. Trimming left V 6 bases short and J 2 bases short, with 15 bases between. In DNA, the CDR3 is TGTGCCAGCAGGAAGCCGGAGGGAATCACAGATACGCAGTATTTT. It specifies CASRKPEGITDTQYF.

The rearrangement uses TRBV7-2 and TRBJ2-3; 11 nucleotides line up with TRBD2. The germline gives CDR1 SGHTA, CDR2 FQGNSA. Germline trimming cut 4 bases from V and 0 bases from J; bases unmatched to any gene: 9. The CDR3 sequence is 18 residues long. CDR3 DNA: TGTGCCAGCAGCTCGTTGGGTAGCGGGAGGGGAAGCACAGATACGCAGTATTTT. It translates to CASSSLGSGRGSTDTQYF.

This chain links TRBV4-1 with TRBJ1-6; D is undetermined. The CDR3 extends over 14 amino acids. The V and J ends lost 0 bases and 7 bases respectively, with 7 bases between them. CDR1 and CDR2 (germline): MGHRA, YSYEKL. This chain's CDR3 is CASSQEAGNSPLHF. The CDR3 region has the DNA TGCGCCAGCAGCCAAGAGGCGGGGAATTCACCCCTCCACTTT.

The CDR3 nucleotides read TGTGCCACCAGTGCCGCGACAGGGGTGGGGGATACGCAGTATTTT. Protein sequence: CATSAATGVGDTQYF. The gene calls are TRBV24-1 and TRBJ2-3; 8 nucleotides match TRBD1. The length of the CDR3 is 15 residues. Germline assignment: CDR1 KGHDR and CDR2 SFDVKD. The J segment lost 6 bases and the V segment lost 5 bases, leaving 9 bases of the junction unmatched.

The gene calls are TRBV5-8 and TRBJ2-1; 11 nucleotides line up with TRBD1. The CDR3 is 15 residues long. J gave up 5 bases and V 4 bases, and 5 bases lay outside the gene matches. The germline gives CDR1 SGHTS, CDR2 YDEGEE. CDR3 bases: TGTGCCAGCAGCCTGGGACAGGGGGTCCACAATGAGCAGTTCTTC. It is translated as CASSLGQGVHNEQFF.

This chain uses TRBV12-3 or TRBV12-4 with TRBJ1-2; D unclear. Trimming stripped 6 bases from V and 5 bases from J, with 10 bases between. The length of the CDR3 is 12 residues. In DNA, the CDR3 is TGTGCCAGCAGCCTCCGACTATATGGCTACACCTTC. It translates to CASSLRLYGYTF.

This sequence joins TRBV7-9 and TRBJ2-3; D perhaps matches TRBD2 (6 bases). The CDR3 has 14 amino acids. CDR1 is SEHNR and CDR2 is FQNEAQ in the germline V gene (reference sequence). Trimming shortened V by 5 bases and J by 4 bases, and 13 bases separated the two germline ends. This chain's CDR3 is CASSPGTGSDTQYF. CDR3 coding DNA: TGTGCCAGCAGCCCCGGGACTGGCTCAGATACGCAGTATTTT.

The V call is TRBV9, the J call TRBJ2-5; 7 bases fit TRBD1. Trimming removed 4 bases from V and 2 bases from J; junction bases left unmatched: 8. Germline V gene sequence: CDR1 SGDLS, CDR2 YYNGEE. The length of the CDR3 is 15 residues. CDR3 sequence reads: CASSFGTASQETQYF. DNA for the CDR3: TGTGCCAGCAGCTTCGGGACAGCGTCGCAAGAGACCCAGTACTTC.

The chain links TRBV30 to TRBJ2-5, with a possible D match to TRBD2 (5 bases). CDR3 length: 12 residues. Germline CDR1 is GTSNPN and CDR2 is SVGIG (reference sequence). Trimming cost V 3 bases and J 7 bases, with 12 bases left between them. The CDR3 DNA is TGTGCCTGGAGGCAGTCCGCGGGGACCCAGTACTTC. Protein: CAWRQSAGTQYF.

V is TRBV5-6 and J is TRBJ2-1; 8 bases line up with TRBD2. J lost 3 bases, V lost 3 bases, and 11 bases had no gene match. Germline CDR1 is SGHDT and CDR2 is YYEEEE. The CDR3 consists of 17 residues. In nucleotides, the CDR3 is TGTGCCAGCAGCTCGATCGTAGCGGGGAGAGACTACAATGAGCAGTTCTTC. It specifies CASSSIVAGRDYNEQFF.